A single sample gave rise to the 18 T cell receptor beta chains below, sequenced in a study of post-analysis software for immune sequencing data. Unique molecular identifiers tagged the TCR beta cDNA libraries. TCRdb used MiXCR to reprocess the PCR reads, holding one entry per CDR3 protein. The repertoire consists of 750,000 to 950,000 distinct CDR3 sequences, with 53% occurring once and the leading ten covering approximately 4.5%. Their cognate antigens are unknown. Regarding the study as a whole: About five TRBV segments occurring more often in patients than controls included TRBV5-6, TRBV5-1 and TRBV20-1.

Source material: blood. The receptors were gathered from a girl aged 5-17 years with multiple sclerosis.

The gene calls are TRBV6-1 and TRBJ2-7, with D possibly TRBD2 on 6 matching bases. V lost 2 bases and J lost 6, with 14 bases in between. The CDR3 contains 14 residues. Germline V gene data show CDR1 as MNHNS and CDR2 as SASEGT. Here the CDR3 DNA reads TGTGCCAGCAGTGAACGACTAGTAGGGGTCGAGCAGTACTTC. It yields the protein CASSERLVGVEQYF.

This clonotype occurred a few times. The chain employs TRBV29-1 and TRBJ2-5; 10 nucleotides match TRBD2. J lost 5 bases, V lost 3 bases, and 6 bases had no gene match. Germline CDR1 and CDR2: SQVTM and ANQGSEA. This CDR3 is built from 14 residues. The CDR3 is CSVDVAGGGETQYF. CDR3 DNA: TGCAGCGTTGATGTAGCGGGGGGCGGGGAGACCCAGTACTTC.

CDR3 bases: TGTGCCAGCTCAGCACAACAGACGGGAGATTCTGGAAACACCATATATTTT. Translated: CASSAQQTGDSGNTIYF. This chain joins TRBV18 and TRBJ1-3; no firm D call. V lost 5 bases, J lost 1 base, and 18 bases lay in between. Per the germline V gene, CDR1 is KGHSH and CDR2 is LQKENI. The CDR3 contains 17 residues.

Here the CDR3 DNA reads TGCGCCAGCAGCTTGGTGGAAGGACACTTCGAAGAGACCCAGTACTTC. Protein sequence: CASSLVEGHFEETQYF. V is TRBV5-1 and J is TRBJ2-4; a weak D match, TRBD1 (5 bases). The J call is in doubt because the DNA end fits TRBJ2-5 better. This CDR3 comprises 16 residues. From germline, CDR1 is SGHRS and CDR2 YFSETQ.

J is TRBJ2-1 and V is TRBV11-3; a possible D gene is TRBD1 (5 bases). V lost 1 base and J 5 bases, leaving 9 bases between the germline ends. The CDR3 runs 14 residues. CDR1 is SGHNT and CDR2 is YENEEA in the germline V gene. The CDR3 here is CASSLGGQDNEQFF. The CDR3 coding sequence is TGTGCCAGCAGCTTAGGGGGCCAGGACAATGAGCAGTTCTTC.

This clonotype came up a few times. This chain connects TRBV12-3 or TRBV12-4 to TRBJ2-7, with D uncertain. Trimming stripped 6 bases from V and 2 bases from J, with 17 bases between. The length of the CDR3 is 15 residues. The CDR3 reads CASSLESEIPYEQYF. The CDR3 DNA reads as TGTGCCAGCAGCCTAGAGTCAGAAATTCCCTACGAGCAGTACTTC.

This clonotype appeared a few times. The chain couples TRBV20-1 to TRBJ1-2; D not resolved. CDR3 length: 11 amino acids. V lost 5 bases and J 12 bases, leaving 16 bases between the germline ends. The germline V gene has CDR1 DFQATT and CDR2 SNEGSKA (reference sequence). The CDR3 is CSAPLSPMHTF. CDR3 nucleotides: TGCAGTGCTCCTCTTTCCCCTATGCACACCTTC.

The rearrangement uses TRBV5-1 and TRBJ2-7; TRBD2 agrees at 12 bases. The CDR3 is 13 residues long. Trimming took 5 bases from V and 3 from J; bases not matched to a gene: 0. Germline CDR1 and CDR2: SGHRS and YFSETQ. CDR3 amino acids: CASRTSGGYEQYF. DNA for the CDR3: TGCGCCAGCAGGACTAGCGGGGGCTACGAGCAGTACTTC.

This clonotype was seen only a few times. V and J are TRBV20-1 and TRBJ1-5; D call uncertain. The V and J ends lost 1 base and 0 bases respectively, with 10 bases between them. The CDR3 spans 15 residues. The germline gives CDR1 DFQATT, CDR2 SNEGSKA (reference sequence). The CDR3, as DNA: TGCAGTGCTAGAGGGAGCGGGAATAGCAATCAGCCCCAGCATTTT. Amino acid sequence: CSARGSGNSNQPQHF.

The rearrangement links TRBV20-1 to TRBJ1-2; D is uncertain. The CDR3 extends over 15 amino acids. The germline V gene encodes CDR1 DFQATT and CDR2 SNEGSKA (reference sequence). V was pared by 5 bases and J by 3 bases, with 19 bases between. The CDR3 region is CSAPTPYTAHYGYTF. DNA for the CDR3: TGCAGTGCTCCCACCCCCTACACCGCCCACTATGGCTACACCTTC.

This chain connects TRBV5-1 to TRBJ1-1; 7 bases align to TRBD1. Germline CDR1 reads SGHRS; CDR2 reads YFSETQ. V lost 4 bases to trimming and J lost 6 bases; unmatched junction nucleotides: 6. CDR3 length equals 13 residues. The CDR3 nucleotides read TGCGCCAGCAGCCTCGCCCAGGGGGCTGAAGCTTTCTTT. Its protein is CASSLAQGAEAFF.

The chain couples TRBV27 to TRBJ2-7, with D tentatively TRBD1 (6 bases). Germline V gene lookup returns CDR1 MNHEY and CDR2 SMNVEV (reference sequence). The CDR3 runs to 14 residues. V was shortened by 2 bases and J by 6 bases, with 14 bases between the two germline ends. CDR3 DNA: TGTGCCAGCAGTTTAACCGGAACAGGGATCGAGCAGTACTTC. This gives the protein CASSLTGTGIEQYF.

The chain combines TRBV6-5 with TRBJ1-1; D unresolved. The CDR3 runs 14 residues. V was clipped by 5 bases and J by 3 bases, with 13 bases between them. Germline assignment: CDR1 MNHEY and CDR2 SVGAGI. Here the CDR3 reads CASSTADQYTEAFF. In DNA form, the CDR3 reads TGTGCCAGCAGTACCGCGGACCAATACACTGAAGCTTTCTTT.

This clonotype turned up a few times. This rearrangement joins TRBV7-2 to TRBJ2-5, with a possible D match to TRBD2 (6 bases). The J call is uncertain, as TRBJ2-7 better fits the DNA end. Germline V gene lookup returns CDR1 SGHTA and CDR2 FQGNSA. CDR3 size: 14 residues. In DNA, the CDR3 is TGTGCCAGCAGTCGGGGACTGCCTTCGGTCGAGCAGTACTTC. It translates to CASSRGLPSVEQYF.

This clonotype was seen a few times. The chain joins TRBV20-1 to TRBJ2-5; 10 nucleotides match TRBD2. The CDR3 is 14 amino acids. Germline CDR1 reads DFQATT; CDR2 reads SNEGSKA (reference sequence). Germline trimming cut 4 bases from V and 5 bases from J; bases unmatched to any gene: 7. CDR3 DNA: TGCAGTGCTATCGAACCGGGACTAGCGGAGACCCAGTACTTC. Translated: CSAIEPGLAETQYF.

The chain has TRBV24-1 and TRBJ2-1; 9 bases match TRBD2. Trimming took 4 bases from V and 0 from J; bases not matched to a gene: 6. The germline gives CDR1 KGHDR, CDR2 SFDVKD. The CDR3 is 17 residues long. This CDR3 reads CATSEGGSGSSYNEQFF. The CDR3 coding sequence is TGTGCCACCAGTGAGGGGGGTAGCGGGAGCTCCTACAATGAGCAGTTCTTC.

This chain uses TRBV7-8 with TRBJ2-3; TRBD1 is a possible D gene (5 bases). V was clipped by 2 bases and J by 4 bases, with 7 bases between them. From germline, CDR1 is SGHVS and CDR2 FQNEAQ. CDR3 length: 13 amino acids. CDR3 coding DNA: TGTGCCAGCAGCTTAAGGGGCCCAGATACGCAGTATTTT. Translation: CASSLRGPDTQYF.

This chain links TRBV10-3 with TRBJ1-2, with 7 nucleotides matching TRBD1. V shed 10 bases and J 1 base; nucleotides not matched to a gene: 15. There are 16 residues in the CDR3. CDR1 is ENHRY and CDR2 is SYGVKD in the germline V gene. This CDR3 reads CATRDRPLVRNYGYTF. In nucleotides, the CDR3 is TGTGCCACCAGGGACAGACCTCTCGTGCGTAACTATGGCTACACCTTC.